The rows below give T cell receptor beta chains drawn from one sample of a study of T-cell reconstitution after alpha-beta-depleted transplantation in children. TCRdb ran MiXCR on the PCR reads and lists one entry per CDR3 protein. Of hundreds of thousands of distinct CDR3 sequences in the sample, 9.5% to 15% were seen once. The input for sequencing was PBMCs from the stem cell graft donor, taken from the stem cell graft. All receptors derive from a human donor who donated a stem cell graft to a child with combined immunodeficiency. The CDR3 runs from the conserved cysteine through the conserved F or W. D genes are given only for firm matches. Expanded clones are given a class, and other clones once, few, many or no size at all.

J,V,size,D,DNA,CDR3
TRBJ2-3,TRBV11-2,.,TRBD2,TGTGCCAGCAGAGGACTAGCGGGGGGGCCGCATACGCAGTATTTT,CASRGLAGGPHTQYF
TRBJ2-1,TRBV6-2/TRBV6-3,once,.,TGTGCCAGCAGTTACAATCCTGATTACAATGAGCAGTTCTTC,CASSYNPDYNEQFF
TRBJ2-1,TRBV6-1,many,.,TGTGCCAGCAGTGAACTTGGGATGACGGGGTCCAATGAGCAGTTCTTC,CASSELGMTGSNEQFF
TRBJ2-7,TRBV25-1,.,.,TGTGCCAGCAGTGACCCCCGGGGAGCCCTTTACGAGCAGTACTTC,CASSDPRGALYEQYF
TRBJ2-4,TRBV7-2,few,.,TGTGCCAGCAGCCAGGAGGCAGGATGGGGCAAAAACATTCAGTACTTC,CASSQEAGWGKNIQYF
TRBJ2-7,TRBV7-6,.,.,TGTGCCAGCAGCTTAGGGCGGGGGCGCTCCTACGAGCAGTACTTC,CASSLGRGRSYEQYF
TRBJ2-3,TRBV20-1,.,.,TGCAGTGCTACCCGAAGTATGTCGGGAGTCAGCACAGATACGCAGTATTTT,CSATRSMSGVSTDTQYF
TRBJ2-4,TRBV7-2,.,TRBD1,TGTGCCAGCAGCGTAGGGCAGGGGGCGGCCAAAAACATTCAGTACTTC,CASSVGQGAAKNIQYF
TRBJ2-7,TRBV28,.,.,TGTGCCAGCAGGCCATCAGGTGGGGGTTCCGAGCAGTACTTC,CASRPSGGGSEQYF
TRBJ1-4,TRBV7-2,few,TRBD1,TGTGCCAGCAGCCCCCGGGCAGGGGGTAATGAAAAACTGTTTTTT,CASSPRAGGNEKLFF
TRBJ1-5,TRBV12-3/TRBV12-4,many,.,TGTGCCAGCACTTTTCGGTCCAGGGGCCTCTATAGCAATCAGCCCCAGCATTTT,CASTFRSRGLYSNQPQHF
TRBJ2-7,TRBV7-2,many,.,TGTGCCAGCAGCTTCCTTACAGGGAACCCTCCCGCCTACGAGCAGTACTTC,CASSFLTGNPPAYEQYF
TRBJ2-1,TRBV29-1,few,TRBD2,TGCAGCGGTTTCTCCGGGAGGGGCGGTGAGCAGTTCTTC,CSGFSGRGGEQFF
TRBJ2-3,TRBV12-3/TRBV12-4,.,TRBD2,TGTGCCAGCAGTCCAGGACTAGCGGGGGGGATCGGATCAGATACGCAGTATTTT,CASSPGLAGGIGSDTQYF
TRBJ2-7,TRBV27,many,TRBD2,TGTGCCAGCAGCCCTCGGGCGGGAGGATACGAGCAGTACTTC,CASSPRAGGYEQYF
TRBJ1-1,TRBV15,.,.,TGTGCCACCTGCCGTGGGGATGCGGCCGGGGACACTGAAGCTTTCTTT,CATCRGDAAGDTEAFF
TRBJ2-1,TRBV29-1,many,.,TGCAGCGTATCGCCGGACACTGCCTACAATGAGCAGTTCTTC,CSVSPDTAYNEQFF
TRBJ2-2,TRBV24-1,few,TRBD1,TGTGCCACCGGAGACAGGGGGCGTCGCACCGGGGAGCTGTTTTTT,CATGDRGRRTGELFF
TRBJ2-1,TRBV6-6,.,.,TGTGCCAGCAGTTACTCGATCCGGAATGAGCAGTTCTTC,CASSYSIRNEQFF
TRBJ1-2,TRBV20-1,many,.,TGCAGTGCTAAAAGCACGATGGAGTCCTATGGCTACACCTTC,CSAKSTMESYGYTF
TRBJ2-3,TRBV14,few,.,TGTGCCAGCAGCCAAGAAGGGACGGTTACAGATACGCAGTATTTT,CASSQEGTVTDTQYF
TRBJ2-3,TRBV7-3,.,.,TGTGCCAGCAGCCAAAAAGGGCGACGTGCTACGCGCGGAACAGATACGCAGTATTTT,CASSQKGRRATRGTDTQYF
TRBJ2-1,TRBV20-1,many,TRBD2,TGCAGTGCTAGAGTGCTAGCGGGAGGTCTAGACAATGAGCAGTTCTTC,CSARVLAGGLDNEQFF
TRBJ1-1,TRBV5-1,.,.,TGCGCCAGCAGCTACGACGACCGGGCGGTCGGGCTCACTGAAGCTTTCTTT,CASSYDDRAVGLTEAFF
TRBJ2-5,TRBV24-1,.,TRBD2,TGTGCCACCAGTGAGTTAGCGGGACGCCAAGAGACCCAGTACTTC,CATSELAGRQETQYF
TRBJ2-3,TRBV7-6,.,.,TGTGCCAGCAGCCGGGGGTTTCCATCCACAGATACGCAGTATTTT,CASSRGFPSTDTQYF
TRBJ2-7,TRBV14,.,.,TGTGCCAGCAGCCGTGACCAGGGTGATGAGCAGTACTTC,CASSRDQGDEQYF
TRBJ2-7,TRBV5-1,many,.,TGCGCCAGCAGCTTGCGGCGGGGCTACGAGCAGTACTTC,CASSLRRGYEQYF
TRBJ2-7,TRBV7-2,.,TRBD2,TGTGCCAGCAGTCCGACTAGCGGAGCGTTCTACGAGCAGTACTTC,CASSPTSGAFYEQYF
TRBJ2-3,TRBV7-3,few,TRBD2,TGTGCCAGCAGCCCCCAACCAAGCGGGGGGGCAGGTGTCCCAGATACGCAGTATTTT,CASSPQPSGGAGVPDTQYF
TRBJ2-3,TRBV7-9,few,.,TGTGCCAGCAGCTTAGTCCGGGGCCTGCGGACAGATACGCAGTATTTT,CASSLVRGLRTDTQYF
TRBJ1-1,TRBV20-1,.,.,TGCAGTGCTAGTCCGGTAAACACTGAAGCTTTCTTT,CSASPVNTEAFF
TRBJ1-5,TRBV6-1,.,.,TGTGCCAGCAGACAGGCCAATCAGCCCCAGCATTTT,CASRQANQPQHF
TRBJ2-5,TRBV5-1,.,TRBD1,TGCGCCAGCAGCTTAAGGACAGGAGAGACCCAGTACTTC,CASSLRTGETQYF
TRBJ2-3,TRBV2,few,.,TGTGCCAGCCGCCTACACCAGGGCGATACGCAGTATTTT,CASRLHQGDTQYF
TRBJ2-1,TRBV5-1,many,.,TGCGCCAGCAGTTGGTGGGAATCCTACAATGAGCAGTTCTTC,CASSWWESYNEQFF
TRBJ2-1,TRBV4-3,many,TRBD1,TGCGCCAGCAGCCAAGATAGAGAGGGGGCGACACCCTACAATGAGCAGTTCTTC,CASSQDREGATPYNEQFF
TRBJ1-1,TRBV7-9,few,TRBD1,TGTGCCAGCAGGCGTCGGGACAGCATGAACACTGAAGCTTTCTTT,CASRRRDSMNTEAFF
TRBJ2-2,TRBV6-2/TRBV6-3,.,TRBD2,TGTGCCAGCAGTTCGACTAGCGAACAATACACCGGGGAGCTGTTTTTT,CASSSTSEQYTGELFF
TRBJ2-1,TRBV12-3/TRBV12-4,many,TRBD1,TGTGCCAGCAGTTTCCCCGGGACAGCCTACAATGAGCAGTTCTTC,CASSFPGTAYNEQFF
TRBJ1-1,TRBV6-5,few,.,TGTGCCAGCAGTTACCGGGGCCTCAGGACGGTGAACACTGAAGCTTTCTTT,CASSYRGLRTVNTEAFF
TRBJ2-7,TRBV20-1,few,.,TGCAGTGCTCTTCCCGGCGGGGCCTACGAGCAGTACTTC,CSALPGGAYEQYF